The entry that follows covers one T cell receptor (beta chain) sequence. Antigen unknown. V lost 2 bases, J lost 5 bases, and 12 bases stayed unmatched. This CDR3 has 16 residues. CDR1 SGHDT and CDR2 YYEEEE come from the germline V gene. Random hexamers were used to reverse transcribe the RNA input (about 0.45 to 1 ug). TCRdb passed the immunoSEQ multiplex PCR reads through MiXCR, listing each CDR3 protein once. The sample lists about 180,000 distinct CDR3 sequences, approximately 94% occurring once. CD8+ and CD4+ T cells circulating in blood were sequenced for TCR beta. The sample is drawn from a study of CD8 T cells in Susac syndrome. Study observations and caveats: CD4+ T cell repertoires in Susac syndrome exhibited no evidence of clonal expansion.

The TCR was taken from a human donor with Susac syndrome. The specimen sequenced was CD4+ T cells from PBMCs. V usage is TRBV5-6 and J usage is TRBJ1-2, with 7 bases lining up with TRBD1. CDR3 in amino acids: CASSFLHSGTDYGYTF. CDR3 in DNA: TGTGCCAGCAGCTTCCTCCACTCCGGGACAGATTATGGCTACACCTTC.